This T cell receptor beta chain was captured in a study of OX40 agonist ivuxolimab in advanced cancers. Sequencing was performed with immunoSEQ multiplex PCR; in TCRdb, only in-frame clones are kept and a portion is missing. Of under 100,000 clones in the sample, 92% were seen once. V gave up 5 bases and J gave up 8 bases; unmatched junction bases: 11. The CDR3 spans 15 residues. Germline V CDR1 and CDR2: MNHNY, SVGAGI (reference sequence). Study findings and constraints: The authors also found low normalized T-cell clonal expansion in some nonresponders.

In regard to this clone: Its specificity is unknown.

The genes are TRBV6-6 and TRBJ1-4; 7 bases match TRBD1. This TCR derives from an adult with an advanced solid tumor such as melanoma, head and neck, liver or kidney cancer. The specimen comprised CD4+ or CD8+ T cells sorted from blood, sampled in a trial of the OX40 agonist ivuxolimab. Written as DNA, the CDR3 is TGTGCCAGCAGTGAGAGGGACAGCACAAGGGAAAAACTGTTTTTT. It codes for CASSERDSTREKLFF.